These T cell receptor beta chains were read from a single sample in a study of cytomegalovirus exposure and HLA in healthy donors. Libraries were prepared by immunoSEQ multiplex PCR; TCRdb keeps only in-frame clonotypes and omits some of them. The sample records 200,000 or so clones, roughly 84% being singletons. The sequencing input was PBMCs. All receptors come from a boy between 10 and 17 years old in good health and CMV-seronegative. The CDR3 runs from the conserved cysteine through the conserved F or W. Fields, in order: D gene, V gene, J gene, CDR3 DNA, CDR3 protein. A D gene is named only where the DNA matches it firmly.

d_gene: .
v_gene: TRBV9
j_gene: TRBJ1-2
CDR3nt: TGTGCCAGCAGCGTAACGGAGAGGGGGGGAGGGGGTGGCTACACCTTC
CDR3aa: CASSVTERGGGGGYTF

d_gene: .
v_gene: TRBV30
j_gene: TRBJ2-2
CDR3nt: TGTGCCTGGAGTGGACTACTCACCGGGGAGCTGTTTTTT
CDR3aa: CAWSGLLTGELFF

d_gene: TRBD2
v_gene: TRBV28
j_gene: TRBJ2-7
CDR3nt: TGTGCCAGCAGTTCTGGGGTGCGCGGGGGGGGTGTTGGGTACTTC
CDR3aa: CASSSGVRGGGVGYF

d_gene: .
v_gene: TRBV5-1
j_gene: TRBJ2-2
CDR3nt: TGCGCCAGCAGCCCCCGTTTAACTGGAGCGAACACCGGGGAGCTGTTTTTT
CDR3aa: CASSPRLTGANTGELFF

d_gene: TRBD2
v_gene: TRBV30
j_gene: TRBJ2-1
CDR3nt: TGTGCCTGGAGTGTCGGGAGGGTGGAGCAGTTCTTC
CDR3aa: CAWSVGRVEQFF

d_gene: .
v_gene: TRBV2
j_gene: TRBJ2-7
CDR3nt: TGTGCCAGCAGCAACGGAGTCCCCCAATCCTACGAGCAGTACTTC
CDR3aa: CASSNGVPQSYEQYF

d_gene: TRBD1
v_gene: TRBV7-3
j_gene: TRBJ1-1
CDR3nt: TGTGCCAGCAGCTATGGACAGGTGAGGACTGAAGCTTTCTTT
CDR3aa: CASSYGQVRTEAFF

d_gene: .
v_gene: TRBV9
j_gene: TRBJ2-7
CDR3nt: TGTGCCAGCAGCGTAGGTGTCAGAGGGCCATACGAGCAGTACTTC
CDR3aa: CASSVGVRGPYEQYF

d_gene: TRBD1
v_gene: TRBV6-1
j_gene: TRBJ1-1
CDR3nt: TGTGCCAGCAGGGTAGCAGGGGGCGACACTGAAGCTTTCTTT
CDR3aa: CASRVAGGDTEAFF

d_gene: TRBD1
v_gene: TRBV5-1
j_gene: TRBJ1-1
CDR3nt: TGCGCCAGCAGGAAGGACAGGTTATCTGAAGCTTTCTTT
CDR3aa: CASRKDRLSEAFF